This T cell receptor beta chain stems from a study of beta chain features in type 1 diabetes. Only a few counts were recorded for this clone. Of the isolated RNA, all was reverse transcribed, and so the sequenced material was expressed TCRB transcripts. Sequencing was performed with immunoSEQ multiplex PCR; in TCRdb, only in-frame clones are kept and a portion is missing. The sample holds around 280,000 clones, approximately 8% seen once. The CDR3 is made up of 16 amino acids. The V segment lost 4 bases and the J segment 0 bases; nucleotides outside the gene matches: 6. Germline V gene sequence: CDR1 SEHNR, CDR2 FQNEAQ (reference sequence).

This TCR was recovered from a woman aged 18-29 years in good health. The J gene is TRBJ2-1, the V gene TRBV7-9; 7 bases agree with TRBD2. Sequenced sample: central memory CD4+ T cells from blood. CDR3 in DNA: TGTGCCAGCAGCTCCTGGGGGGGAAGCTCCTACAATGAGCAGTTCTTC. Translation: CASSSWGGSSYNEQFF.